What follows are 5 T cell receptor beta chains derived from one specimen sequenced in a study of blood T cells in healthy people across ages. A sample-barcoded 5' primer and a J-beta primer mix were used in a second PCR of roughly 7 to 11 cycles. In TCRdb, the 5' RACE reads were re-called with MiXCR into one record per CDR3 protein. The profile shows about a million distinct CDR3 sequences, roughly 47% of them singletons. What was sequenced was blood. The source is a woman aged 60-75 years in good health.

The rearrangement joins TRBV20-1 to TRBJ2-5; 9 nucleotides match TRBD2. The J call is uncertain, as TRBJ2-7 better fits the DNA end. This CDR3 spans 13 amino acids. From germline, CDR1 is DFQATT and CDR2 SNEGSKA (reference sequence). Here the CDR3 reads CSAYSGSTYEQYF. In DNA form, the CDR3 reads TGCAGTGCCTATAGCGGGAGTACTTACGAGCAGTACTTC.

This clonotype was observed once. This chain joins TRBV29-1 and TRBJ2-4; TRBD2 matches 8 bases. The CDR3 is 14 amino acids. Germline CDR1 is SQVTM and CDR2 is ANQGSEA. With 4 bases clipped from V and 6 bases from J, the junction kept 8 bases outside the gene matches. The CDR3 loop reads CSVGSGGGGNIQYF. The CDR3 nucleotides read TGCAGCGTTGGTTCCGGGGGGGGAGGAAACATTCAGTACTTC.

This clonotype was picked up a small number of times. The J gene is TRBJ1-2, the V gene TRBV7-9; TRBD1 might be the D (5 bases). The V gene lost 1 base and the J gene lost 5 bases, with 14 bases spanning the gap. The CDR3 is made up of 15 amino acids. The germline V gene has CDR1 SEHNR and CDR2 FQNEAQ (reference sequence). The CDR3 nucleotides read TGTGCCAGCAGCTTAGAGGGCCAGGGACGGTATGGCTACACCTTC. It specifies CASSLEGQGRYGYTF.

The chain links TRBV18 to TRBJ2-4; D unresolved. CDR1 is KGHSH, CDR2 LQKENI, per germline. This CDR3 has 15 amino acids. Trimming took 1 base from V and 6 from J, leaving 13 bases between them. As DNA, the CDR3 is TGTGCCAGCTCACCACAATCGGGTACGGTAAACATTCAGTACTTC. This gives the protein CASSPQSGTVNIQYF.

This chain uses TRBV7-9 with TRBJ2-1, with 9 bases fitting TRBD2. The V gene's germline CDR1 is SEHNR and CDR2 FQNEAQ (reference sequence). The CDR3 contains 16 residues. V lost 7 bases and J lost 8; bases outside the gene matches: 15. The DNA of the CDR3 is TGTGCCAGCATGATATATGCGGGAGGGCCCTCCCATGAGCAGTTCTTC. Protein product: CASMIYAGGPSHEQFF. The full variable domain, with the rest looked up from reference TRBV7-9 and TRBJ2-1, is DTGVSQNPRHKITKRGQNVTFRCDPISEHNRLYWYRQTLGQGPEFLTYFQNEAQLEKSRLLSDRFSAERPKGSFSTLEIQRTEQGDSAMYLCASMIYAGGPSHEQFFGPGTRLTVL.